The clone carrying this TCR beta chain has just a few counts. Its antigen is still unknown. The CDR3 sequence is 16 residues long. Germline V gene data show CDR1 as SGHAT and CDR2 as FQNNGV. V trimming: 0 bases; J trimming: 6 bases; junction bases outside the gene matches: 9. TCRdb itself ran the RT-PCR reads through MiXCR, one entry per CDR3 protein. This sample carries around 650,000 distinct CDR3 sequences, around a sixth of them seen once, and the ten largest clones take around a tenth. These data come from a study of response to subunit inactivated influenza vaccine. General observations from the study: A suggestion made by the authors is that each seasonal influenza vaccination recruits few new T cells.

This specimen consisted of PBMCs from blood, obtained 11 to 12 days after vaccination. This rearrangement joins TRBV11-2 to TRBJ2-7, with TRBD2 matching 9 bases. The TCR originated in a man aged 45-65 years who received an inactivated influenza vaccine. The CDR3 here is CASSLDGLAGRIEQYF. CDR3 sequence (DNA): TGTGCCAGCAGCTTAGATGGGCTAGCGGGAAGGATCGAGCAGTACTTC.